This TCR beta chain was recorded in a study of CD8+ T cells in alopecia areata. About the study: Grafted skin came from C3H/HeJ donors with spontaneous alopecia (about 6-12 months old) and was placed on roughly 7-10-week-old female C3H/HeJ mice.

Remarks on this clone: Genes and germline are mouse. The read terminates 4 residues before the CDR3 end, so the remaining end is supplied by the germline J gene.

The CDR3 has 12 amino acids. Germline V CDR1 and CDR2: FNHDT, SITEND (reference sequence). Extraction and reverse transcription of RNA yielded cDNA as the sequencing template. The method was immunoSEQ multiplex PCR; TCRdb's version includes in-frame clones alone and lacks a portion of them. This sample comprises about 120,000 clones, none seen once only. Sequenced material: lesional skin. The origin of this receptor is a C3H/HeJ mouse with alopecia areata. Mouse MHC haplotype: H2-k. V and J are TRBV19 and TRBJ2-7; 10 bases are shared with TRBD1. The CDR3 DNA, read in part, is TGTGCCAGCATGACAGGGGGCAAT. Protein: CASMTGGN. The entire CDR3 protein reads CASMTGGNEQYF.